This T cell receptor beta chain is from a study of T cell changes during pregnancy in multiple sclerosis. This clone is a singleton in its sample. Sequencing was performed with immunoSEQ multiplex PCR; in TCRdb, only in-frame clones are kept and a portion is missing. Here the sample spans approximately 65,000 clones, almost 97% being singletons. Trimming cost V 3 bases and J 10 bases, with 11 bases left between them. The germline CDR1 and CDR2 sequences are SGHDT and YYEEEE. The CDR3 runs 12 residues. The TCR was taken from a female donor with multiple sclerosis, enrolled in a pregnancy study. The sample in question was CD8+ T cells from peripheral blood mononuclear cells, obtained after pregnancy. The chain is built from TRBV5-6 and TRBJ2-1; the D gene is possibly TRBD2 (5 bases). In DNA form, the CDR3 reads TGTGCCAGCAGCTATGGCGGGCGAGAGCAGTTCTTC. Residues: CASSYGGREQFF.